This TCR beta chain was obtained from a study of radiation and T cells in renal cell carcinoma. At the level of the study: Nephrectomy followed 15 Gy stereotactic body radiation by 4 weeks.

Measured with immunoSEQ multiplex PCR; TCRdb has only the in-frame clones, and not every one. Here the sample spans around 140,000 clones, about 87% being singletons. As for time point: baseline pretreatment blood. Treatment specified: 15 Gy SBRT to primary tumor, nephrectomy 4 weeks later. The germline V gene has CDR1 SNHLY and CDR2 FYNNEI. This CDR3 spans 11 amino acids. In regard to this clone: Mismatch with germline at one junction end may stem from a read error.

Material: blood, obtained from a patient whose treatment included radiotherapy and nephrectomy. V gene TRBV2 combines with J gene TRBJ2-7; 7 bases match TRBD1. The TCR comes from a woman aged 70-85 years with renal cell carcinoma. The CDR3 nucleotides are TGTGCCAGCATGTTTAGAGGGGGCGAAAGCTTC. It codes for CASMFRGGESF.